This T cell receptor (beta chain) was identified during a study of T cell responses to AZD1222 COVID-19 vaccine. Repertoires were generated with immunoSEQ multiplex PCR, while TCRdb's copy carries only in-frame clones and drops some. The table lists more than 150,000 clones, about 94% of them singletons. This TCR was sampled from an adult in good health. The source material was peripheral blood, sampled on day 0 of AZD1222 vaccination.

The CDR3 DNA sequence: TGTGCCATCAGTGAGTTTGCAGGGGGCATGAACACTGAAGCTTTCTTT. Translation: CAISEFAGGMNTEAFF. J is TRBJ1-1 and V is TRBV10-3; TRBD1 matches at 8 bases. V dropped 1 base and J dropped 0; count of bases not matched to a gene: 4. CDR3 length: 16 residues. Germline values: CDR1 ENHRY, CDR2 SYGVKD.